These 13 T cell receptor beta chains came from one sample sequenced in a study of blood T cells in healthy people across ages. A second PCR of roughly 7 to 11 cycles used a sample-barcoded 5' primer and a J-beta primer mix. From the 5' RACE reads, TCRdb called clonotypes with MiXCR, one entry per CDR3 protein. Found here are 1,100,000 or so distinct CDR3 sequences, more than 35% of them singletons; the top ten hold approximately 17%. Sample: blood. All receptors come from a woman in her fifties or sixties in good health.

V usage is TRBV20-1 and J usage is TRBJ2-3, with a weak D call TRBD2 (5 bases). Trimming removed 3 bases from V and 2 bases from J, with 18 bases in between. Germline V gene data show CDR1 as DFQATT and CDR2 as SNEGSKA (reference sequence). The CDR3 contains 16 residues. The CDR3 sequence: CSASHQWTGITDTQYF. CDR3 DNA: TGCAGTGCTAGCCATCAGTGGACTGGGATCACAGATACGCAGTATTTT.

V gene TRBV11-2 combines with J gene TRBJ2-3; tentatively, D is TRBD1 or TRBD2 (6 bases each). The V gene lost 0 bases and the J gene lost 3 bases, with 19 bases spanning the gap. The CDR3 is made up of 18 amino acids. CDR1 SGHAT and CDR2 FQNNGV come from the germline V gene. In DNA form, the CDR3 reads TGTGCCAGCAGCTTAGACTCTATAGGGGGGAAGCGGACAGATACGCAGTATTTT. Encoded protein: CASSLDSIGGKRTDTQYF.

The genes are TRBV20-1 and TRBJ1-5; 11 bases match TRBD1. From germline, CDR1 is DFQATT and CDR2 SNEGSKA (reference sequence). There are 17 residues in the CDR3. V shed 0 bases, J shed 4 bases, and the junction held 8 bases outside the gene matches. The CDR3 coding sequence is TGCAGTGCTAGAGATTTCTGGACAGGGGGCCGGAATCAGCCCCAGCATTTT. Translated, it gives CSARDFWTGGRNQPQHF.

In regard to this clonotype: Mismatch with germline at one junction end may stem from a read error. V is TRBV4-1 and J is TRBJ2-1; maybe TRBD2 (6 bases). The CDR3 length is 22 residues. The germline V gene encodes CDR1 MGHRA and CDR2 YSYEKL. CDR3 region: CAGSQESEPLPGAIFSYNEQFF. CDR3 DNA: TGCGCCGGCAGCCAAGAATCGGAGCCTTTACCGGGAGCTATATTCTCCTACAATGAGCAGTTCTTC.

The chain employs TRBV9 and TRBJ2-1; 7 positions match TRBD2. With 3 bases clipped from V and 9 bases from J, the junction kept 6 bases outside the gene matches. The CDR3 sequence is 13 residues long. The V gene's germline CDR1 is SGDLS and CDR2 YYNGEE. CDR3 coding DNA: TGTGCCAGCAGCGGGGGGGGAGTTGTTGAGCAGTTCTTC. As protein: CASSGGGVVEQFF. Full variable domain (outside the CDR3, taken from reference TRBV9 and TRBJ2-1): DSGVTQTPKHLITATGQRVTLRCSPRSGDLSVYWYQQSLDQGLQFLIQYYNGEERAKGNILERFSAQQFPDLHSELNLSSLELGDSALYFCASSGGGVVEQFFGPGTRLTVL.

In its sample, this clonotype was seen a few times. V usage is TRBV5-6 and J usage is TRBJ2-7, with D possibly TRBD2 on 6 matching bases. The germline gives CDR1 SGHDT, CDR2 YYEEEE. Trimming pared 0 bases from V and 3 bases from J, leaving 13 bases between. The CDR3 has 15 amino acids. This CDR3 is CASSLGGLKIYEQYF. CDR3 coding DNA: TGTGCCAGCAGCTTGGGGGGACTTAAGATCTACGAGCAGTACTTC.

The chain links TRBV20-1 to TRBJ2-5; D tentatively reads TRBD1 or TRBD2 (5 bases each). Trimming removed 5 bases at V and 5 bases at J, with 18 bases between. Germline V CDR1 and CDR2: DFQATT, SNEGSKA (reference sequence). The CDR3 is made up of 14 amino acids. CDR3 region: CSAGTGITGETQYF. The CDR3 bases are TGCAGTGCTGGGACGGGAATTACCGGGGAGACCCAGTACTTC.

This clonotype was counted a few times. This chain joins TRBV28 and TRBJ1-5; perhaps TRBD1 as D (6 bases). The germline V and J ends were trimmed by 8 bases and 5 bases, with 13 bases remaining between them. From germline, CDR1 is MDHEN and CDR2 SYDVKM. The CDR3 covers 13 residues. CDR3 sequence reads: CASVGGGHQPQHF. In DNA form, the CDR3 reads TGTGCCAGCGTGGGAGGGGGTCATCAGCCCCAGCATTTT.

V is TRBV20-1 and J is TRBJ2-4; 11 nucleotides agree with TRBD2. TRBJ2-7 explains the end of the DNA better; the J call may be wrong. The CDR3 consists of 15 residues. Germline V gene data show CDR1 as DFQATT and CDR2 as SNEGSKA (reference sequence). The CDR3 region has the DNA TGCAGTGCTAGACAACTAGCGGGAGATGGCTACGAGCAGTACTTC. It specifies CSARQLAGDGYEQYF.

There are a few counts of this clonotype. V usage is TRBV20-1 and J usage is TRBJ2-3; a weak D match, TRBD2 (6 bases). The length of the CDR3 is 13 residues. Between the trimmed V and J ends, which lost 5 bases and 6 bases, there was a span of 15 bases. Germline CDR1 and CDR2: DFQATT and SNEGSKA (reference sequence). The CDR3 DNA reads TGCAGTGCTCCTCGGGGGTTCCGGGATACGCAGTATTTT. It yields the protein CSAPRGFRDTQYF.

The chain links TRBV14 to TRBJ2-7; tentative D call: TRBD1 (6 bases). The CDR3 sequence is 16 residues long. Germline CDR1 is SGHDN and CDR2 is FVKESK. V lost 1 base and J 1 base, leaving 14 bases between the germline ends. The CDR3 loop reads CASSQVDPGVSYEQYF. CDR3 DNA: TGTGCCAGCAGCCAAGTTGATCCAGGGGTTTCCTACGAGCAGTACTTC. Supplemented by reference TRBV14 and TRBJ2-7, the full variable domain reads EAGVTQFPSHSVIEKGQTVTLRCDPISGHDNLYWYRRVMGKEIKFLLHFVKESKQDESGMPNNRFLAERTGGTYSTLKVQPAELEDSGVYFCASSQVDPGVSYEQYFGPGTRLTVT.

V is TRBV7-3 and J is TRBJ2-5, with TRBD2 matching over 8 bases. Germline loops: CDR1 SGHTA, CDR2 FQGTGA. V shed 5 bases and J 4 bases; nucleotides not matched to a gene: 12. The CDR3 consists of 16 residues. The CDR3 here is CASSLTSGVLGETQYF. In DNA form, the CDR3 reads TGTGCCAGCAGCCTCACTAGCGGAGTCCTGGGAGAGACCCAGTACTTC.

The chain employs TRBV12-3 or TRBV12-4 and TRBJ2-1; 14 bases are shared with TRBD2. V lost 6 bases and J lost 10; bases outside the gene matches: 14. This CDR3 has 17 residues. In nucleotides, the CDR3 is TGTGCCAGCAGCAGGGACACCGGACTAGCGGGAGGAGCCGAGCAGTTCTTC. Encoded protein: CASSRDTGLAGGAEQFF.